The clone carrying this T cell receptor beta chain was seen more than once but under ten times. V was trimmed by 4 bases and J by 7 bases, leaving 14 bases between them. This CDR3 region has 14 residues. Germline V gene sequence: CDR1 MDHEN, CDR2 SYDVKM. These data originate in a study of T cell responses to AZD1222 COVID-19 vaccine. Clones were read by immunoSEQ multiplex PCR, and TCRdb kept only the in-frame ones, dropping some. This table has about 180,000 clones, 85% to 90% appearing once. This TCR derives from an adult who received the MenACWY meningococcal vaccine as a control. This sequence joins TRBV28 and TRBJ1-5, with D possibly matching TRBD1 (6 bases). The sample consisted of peripheral blood, taken 28 days after the second dose of the MenACWY control vaccine. CDR3 sequence: CASSSSRGDQPQHF. The CDR3 nucleotides read TGTGCCAGCAGTTCCTCCAGGGGCGACCAGCCCCAGCATTTT.